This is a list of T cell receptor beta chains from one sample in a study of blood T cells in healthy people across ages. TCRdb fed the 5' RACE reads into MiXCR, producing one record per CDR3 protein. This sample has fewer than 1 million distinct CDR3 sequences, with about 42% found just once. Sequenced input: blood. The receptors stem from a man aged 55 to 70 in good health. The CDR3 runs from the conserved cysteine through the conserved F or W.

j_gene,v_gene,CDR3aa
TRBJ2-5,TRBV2,CASSDWGEAMKTQYF
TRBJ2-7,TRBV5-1,CASSLLTGSNEQYF
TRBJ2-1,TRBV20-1,CSAEGGGSNEQFF
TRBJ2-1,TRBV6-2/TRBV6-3,CASSYYSSSVDEQFF
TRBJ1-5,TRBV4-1,CASSQGRGQPQHF
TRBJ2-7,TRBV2,CASSPERGNYNEQYF
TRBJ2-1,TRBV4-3,CASSRPGHSDEQFF
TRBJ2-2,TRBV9,CASSVETSSHTGELFF
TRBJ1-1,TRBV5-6,CASSGWGKGTEAFF
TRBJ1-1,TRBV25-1,CASTRDTEFPEAFF
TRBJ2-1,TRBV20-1,CSALAGSEQFF
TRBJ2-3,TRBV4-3,CASSQENLDTQYF
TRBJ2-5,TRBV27,CASSAPLKQETQYF
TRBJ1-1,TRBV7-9,CASSIAGTGGTEAFF
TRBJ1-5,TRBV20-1,CSARRDLNQPQHF
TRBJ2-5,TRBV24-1,CATSHRGQETQYF
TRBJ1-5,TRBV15,CATSSDRGPQHF
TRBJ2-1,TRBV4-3,CASSQDPERSIYNEQFF
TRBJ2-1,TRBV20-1,CSARDSKMVGLYNEQFF
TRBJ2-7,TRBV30,CAWSPLGRGLYEQYF
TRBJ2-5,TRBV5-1,CASSLEDYNEQYF
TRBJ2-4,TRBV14,CASSQMVPGDEQYF
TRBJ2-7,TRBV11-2,CASSPGGHGAYEQYF
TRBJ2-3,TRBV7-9,CASSLTTGGSTDTQYF
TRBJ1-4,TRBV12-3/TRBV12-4,CASSRWTGGKNEKLFF
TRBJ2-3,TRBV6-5,CASSYRLDPDTQYF
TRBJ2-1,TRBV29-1,CSAASGGAVDEQFF
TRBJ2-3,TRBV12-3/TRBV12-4,CASRAQGVDTQYF